The 17 T cell receptor beta chains below all came from one sample that was sequenced in a study of vaccination and CD4 T cells after COVID-19. The treatment here: roughly 11-day PBMC culture with coronavirus spike peptide pools or control peptides (ViraFEST assay). Cultured CD4+ T cell DNA underwent sequencing with the Oncomine TCR Beta short-read assay. TCRdb redid the calling of the PCR reads with MiXCR, one entry per CDR3 protein. The sample includes around 19,000 distinct CDR3 sequences, 49% of them seen just once. For these receptors, no antigen is known. Sequencing was performed on CD4+ T cells from blood, cultured in vitro. These receptors were obtained from a human donor who had recovered from COVID-19.

Notes on this clonotype: The junction shows a germline mismatch at one end, possibly a read error. The chain is built from TRBV5-4 and TRBJ2-5; 8 bases agree with TRBD1. The CDR3 has 17 amino acids. CDR1 and CDR2 (germline): SGHNT, YYREEE (reference sequence). CDR3 sequence reads: CAGSWGGGGQGRETQYF. The CDR3 DNA is TGTGCCGGCAGCTGGGGCGGAGGAGGACAGGGAAGGGAGACCCAGTACTTC.

This clonotype was recorded a few times. The J gene is TRBJ1-2, the V gene TRBV6-2 or TRBV6-3; no clear D gene. Trimming cost V 10 bases and J 6 bases, with 9 bases left between them. Germline V CDR1 and CDR2: MNHEY, SVGEGT. CDR3 length: 10 residues. Written as DNA, the CDR3 is TGTGCCACCTACAGAGATGGCTACACCTTC. As protein: CATYRDGYTF.

The CDR3 region is CASSREIAGGTIADTQYF. In DNA form, the CDR3 reads TGTGCCAGCAGCCGAGAAATAGCGGGAGGCACAATTGCGGATACGCAGTATTTT. The chain joins TRBV4-2 to TRBJ2-3, with 10 bases aligning to TRBD2. Germline V gene lookup returns CDR1 LGHNA and CDR2 YNFKEQ. Trimming cost V 4 bases and J 6 bases; bases outside gene matches: 16. This CDR3 contains 18 residues.

The table lists this clonotype with a few counts. The chain employs TRBV27 and TRBJ2-6, with D tentatively TRBD2 (7 bases). The V end was cut by 5 bases, the J end by 11 bases, with 16 bases between. CDR1 and CDR2 from the germline V gene are MNHEY and SMNVEV (reference sequence). CDR3 length equals 14 residues. CDR3 loop: CASSPGGPRDVLTF. The CDR3 bases are TGTGCCAGCAGTCCGGGGGGCCCAAGGGACGTCCTGACTTTC.

The rearrangement uses TRBV24-1 and TRBJ2-1; TRBD2 matches at 7 bases. Germline CDR1 KGHDR, CDR2 SFDVKD. J lost 4 bases, V lost 4 bases, and 9 bases had no gene match. The CDR3 is 16 amino acids. CDR3 sequence: CATSDLGGEGYNEQFF. The CDR3 DNA reads as TGTGCCACCAGTGACCTTGGGGGGGAAGGGTACAATGAGCAGTTCTTC.

The chain couples TRBV7-2 to TRBJ2-2, with 8 bases identical to TRBD2. Germline V gene lookup returns CDR1 SGHTA and CDR2 FQGNSA. This CDR3 contains 18 residues. The ends lost 4 bases at V and 2 bases at J; junction bases unmatched: 12. CDR3 nucleotide sequence: TGTGCCAGCAGCTCCCCCCTCGGGGGGGGGAGCAACACCGGGGAGCTGTTTTTT. Its translation: CASSSPLGGGSNTGELFF.

The rearrangement joins TRBV7-8 to TRBJ2-4; the match to TRBD2 covers 16 bases. The CDR3 has 19 residues. Germline CDR1 SGHVS, CDR2 FQNEAQ. V lost 5 bases to trimming and J lost 6 bases; unmatched junction nucleotides: 13. In DNA form, the CDR3 reads TGTGCCAGCAGCCTTGGACAGGTCGGGACTAGCGGGAGGGCAAACATTCAGTACTTC. It translates to CASSLGQVGTSGRANIQYF.

This clonotype was picked up one time. The rearrangement links TRBV11-2 to TRBJ2-5; D remains ambiguous. Looked up from germline, CDR1 is SGHAT and CDR2 is FQNNGV. V lost 5 bases and J 7 bases, leaving 14 bases between the germline ends. The CDR3 is made up of 13 amino acids. This CDR3 reads CASSPIVVGTQYF. The CDR3 DNA is TGTGCCAGCAGCCCCATCGTGGTTGGGACCCAGTACTTC.

The sample holds a few counts of this clonotype. The chain employs TRBV19 and TRBJ1-5, with 9 bases matching TRBD1. Germline values: CDR1 LNHDA, CDR2 SQIVND (reference sequence). CDR3 size: 12 residues. Unmatched junction bases numbered 3, after V lost 8 bases and J lost 7 bases. The CDR3 DNA reads TGTGCCAGTGGGACAGGGTGGCAGCCCCAGCATTTT. This sequence encodes CASGTGWQPQHF.

The rearrangement joins TRBV27 to TRBJ2-7; 16 bases fit TRBD2. Trimming removed 5 bases from V and 0 bases from J; junction bases left unmatched: 10. The germline CDR1 and CDR2 sequences are MNHEY and SMNVEV (reference sequence). CDR3 length: 19 residues. CDR3 protein: CASSHSGLAGGKNSYEQYF. CDR3 nucleotide sequence: TGTGCCAGCAGTCACTCGGGACTAGCGGGAGGGAAAAACTCCTACGAGCAGTACTTC.

The J gene is TRBJ2-7, the V gene TRBV7-6; 8 bases are shared with TRBD1. Germline values: CDR1 SGHVS, CDR2 FNYEAQ. The CDR3 consists of 16 residues. The trim removed 0 bases at V and 2 bases at J, leaving 6 bases unmatched. The CDR3 loop is CASSLAYRGLAYEQYF. The CDR3 nucleotides read TGTGCCAGCAGCTTAGCCTACAGGGGGTTGGCCTACGAGCAGTACTTC. Full variable domain (outside the CDR3, taken from reference TRBV7-6 and TRBJ2-7): GAGVSQSPRYKVTKRGQDVALRCDPISGHVSLYWYRQALGQGPEFLTYFNYEAQQDKSGLPNDRFSAERPEGSISTLTIQRTEQRDSAMYRCASSLAYRGLAYEQYFGPGTRLTVT.

V usage is TRBV30 and J usage is TRBJ1-1; D gene unclear. There are 13 residues in the CDR3. The V and J ends lost 2 bases and 10 bases respectively, with 17 bases between them. Germline V CDR1 and CDR2: GTSNPN, SVGIG (reference sequence). The CDR3 sequence is CAWSPERSQPAFF. Written as DNA, the CDR3 is TGTGCCTGGAGTCCCGAGAGGTCCCAGCCAGCTTTCTTT.

This clonotype turned up a few times. This chain connects TRBV27 to TRBJ1-5; no firm D call. CDR3 length: 14 amino acids. The V end lost 5 bases, the J end lost 7 bases, and 15 bases lay between the germline ends. Germline loops: CDR1 MNHEY, CDR2 SMNVEV (reference sequence). The CDR3 reads CASSPLHGGQPQHF. The CDR3 nucleotides are TGTGCCAGCAGTCCCCTGCACGGAGGGCAGCCCCAGCATTTT.

Concerning this clonotype: It is likely a read error, because the conserved phenylalanine at the end of the CDR3 is missing. V is TRBV7-9 and J is TRBJ2-3; TRBD2 aligns across 10 bases. Germline V gives CDR1 SEHNR, CDR2 FQNEAQ (reference sequence). The CDR3 is 17 amino acids. The ends lost 1 base at V and 4 bases at J; junction bases unmatched: 8. The CDR3 DNA follows: TGTGCCAGCAGCTTAGTAGGAGCGGGAGGGGCGGCAGATACGCAGTATATT. It codes for CASSLVGAGGAADTQYI.

This clonotype was detected a few times. The chain combines TRBV30 with TRBJ1-6; D is perhaps TRBD1 (6 bases). With 4 bases removed from V and 0 bases from J, the gap between germline ends came to 13 bases. From germline, CDR1 is GTSNPN and CDR2 SVGIG (reference sequence). The length of the CDR3 is 16 residues. The DNA for the CDR3 is TGTGCCTGGAACAGAAGGGGGAGCTCCTATAATTCACCCCTCCACTTT. Amino acid sequence: CAWNRRGSSYNSPLHF.

In this sample, this clonotype turned up a few times. The V call is TRBV10-3, the J call TRBJ1-1; no clear D. Trimming shortened V by 0 bases and J by 5 bases, and 13 bases separated the two germline ends. The CDR3 covers 15 residues. The germline V gene encodes CDR1 ENHRY and CDR2 SYGVKD. For the CDR3, the DNA is TGTGCCATCAGTGAGTCGAAAGTGAAGGATACTGAAGCTTTCTTT. This codes for CAISESKVKDTEAFF.

This clonotype was counted only a few times. The J gene is TRBJ2-1, the V gene TRBV7-2; 9 nucleotides match TRBD1. The CDR3 length is 16 residues. Germline V gene sequence: CDR1 SGHTA, CDR2 FQGNSA. V was pared by 7 bases and J by 8 bases, with 15 bases of the junction left unmatched. The CDR3 DNA reads as TGTGCCAGCACCCAAACGCTGACAGGGGGACCCGATGAGCAGTTCTTC. This translates into CASTQTLTGGPDEQFF.